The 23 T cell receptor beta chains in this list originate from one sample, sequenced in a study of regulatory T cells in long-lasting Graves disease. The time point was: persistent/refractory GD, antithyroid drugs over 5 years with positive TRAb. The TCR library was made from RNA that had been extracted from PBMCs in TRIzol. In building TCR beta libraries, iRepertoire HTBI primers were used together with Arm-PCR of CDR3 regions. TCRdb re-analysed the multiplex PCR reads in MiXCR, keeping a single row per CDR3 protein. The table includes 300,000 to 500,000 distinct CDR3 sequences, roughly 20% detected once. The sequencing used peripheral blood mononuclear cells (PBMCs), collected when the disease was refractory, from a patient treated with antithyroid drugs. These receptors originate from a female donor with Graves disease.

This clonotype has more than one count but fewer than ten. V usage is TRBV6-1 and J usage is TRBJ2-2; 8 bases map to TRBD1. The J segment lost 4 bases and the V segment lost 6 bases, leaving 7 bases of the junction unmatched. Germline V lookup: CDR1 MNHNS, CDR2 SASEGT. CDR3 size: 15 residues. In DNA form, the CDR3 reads TGTGCCAGCAGCCTGATACAGGGGGGCACCGGGGAGCTGTTTTTT. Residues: CASSLIQGGTGELFF.

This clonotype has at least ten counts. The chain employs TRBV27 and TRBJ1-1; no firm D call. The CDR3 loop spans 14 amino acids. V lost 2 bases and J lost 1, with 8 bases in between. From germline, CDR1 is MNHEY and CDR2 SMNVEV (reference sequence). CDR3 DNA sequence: TGTGCCAGCAGTTTAGGACGGTCGAACACTGAAGCTTTCTTT. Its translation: CASSLGRSNTEAFF.

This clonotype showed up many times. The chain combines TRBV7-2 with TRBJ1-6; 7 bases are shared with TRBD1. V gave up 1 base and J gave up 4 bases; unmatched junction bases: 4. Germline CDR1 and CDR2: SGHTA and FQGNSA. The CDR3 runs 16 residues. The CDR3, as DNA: TGTGCCAGCAGCTTAGGGGGGACAGCTTATAATTCACCCCTCCACTTT. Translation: CASSLGGTAYNSPLHF. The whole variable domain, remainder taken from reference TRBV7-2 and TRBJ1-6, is GAGVSQSPSNKVTEKGKDVELRCDPISGHTALYWYRQSLGQGLEFLIYFQGNSAPDKSGLPSDRFSAERTGGSVSTLTIQRTQQEDSAVYLCASSLGGTAYNSPLHFGNGTRLTVT.

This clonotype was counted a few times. CDR3 sequence reads: CASSPTFGGERQYF. CDR3 DNA sequence: TGTGCCAGCTCACCCACTTTCGGAGGGGAGCGGCAGTACTTC. This chain connects TRBV18 to TRBJ2-7; D may be TRBD2 (6 bases). The CDR3 is made up of 14 amino acids. Germline V CDR1 and CDR2: KGHSH, LQKENI. The V and J ends lost 3 bases and 9 bases respectively, with 18 bases between them.

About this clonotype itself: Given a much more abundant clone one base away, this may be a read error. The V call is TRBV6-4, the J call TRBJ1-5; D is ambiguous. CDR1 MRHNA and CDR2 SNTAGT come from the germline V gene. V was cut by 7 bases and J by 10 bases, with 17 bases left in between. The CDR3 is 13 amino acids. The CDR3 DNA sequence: TGTGCCAGCACCTTGGAAGGGTTTCATCCCCAGCATTTT. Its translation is CASTLEGFHPQHF.

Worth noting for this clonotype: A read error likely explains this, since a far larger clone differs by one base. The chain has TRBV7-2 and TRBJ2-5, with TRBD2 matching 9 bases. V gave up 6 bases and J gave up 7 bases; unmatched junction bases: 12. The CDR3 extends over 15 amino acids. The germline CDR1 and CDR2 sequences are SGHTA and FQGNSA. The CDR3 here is CASRGASGTLGTQYF. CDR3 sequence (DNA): TGTGCCAGCAGGGGGGCTAGCGGGACCTTGGGGACCCAGTACTTC.

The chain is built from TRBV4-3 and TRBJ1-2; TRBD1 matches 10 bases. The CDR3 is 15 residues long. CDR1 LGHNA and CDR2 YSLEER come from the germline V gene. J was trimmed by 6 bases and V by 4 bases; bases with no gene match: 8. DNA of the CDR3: TGCGCCAGCAGCCCCGGGACAGGGGAATTGAATGGCTACACCTTC. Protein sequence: CASSPGTGELNGYTF.

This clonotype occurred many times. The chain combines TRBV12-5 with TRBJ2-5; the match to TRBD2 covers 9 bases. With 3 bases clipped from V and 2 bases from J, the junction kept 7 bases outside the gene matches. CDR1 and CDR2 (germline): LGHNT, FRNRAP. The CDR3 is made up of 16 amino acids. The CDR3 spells CASGLAGLASQETQYF. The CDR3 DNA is TGTGCTAGTGGTTTAGCGGGACTAGCATCTCAAGAGACCCAGTACTTC. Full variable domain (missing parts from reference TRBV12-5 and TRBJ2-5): DARVTQTPRHKVTEMGQEVTMRCQPILGHNTVFWYRQTMMQGLELLAYFRNRAPLDDSGMPKDRFSAEMPDATLATLKIQPSEPRDSAVYFCASGLAGLASQETQYFGPGTRLLVL.

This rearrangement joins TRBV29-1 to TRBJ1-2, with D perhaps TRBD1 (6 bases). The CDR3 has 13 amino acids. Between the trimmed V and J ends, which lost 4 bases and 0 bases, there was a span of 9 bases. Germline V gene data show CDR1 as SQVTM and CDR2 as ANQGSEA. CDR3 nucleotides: TGCAGCGTTGGACAGGACTCTAACTATGGCTACACCTTC. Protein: CSVGQDSNYGYTF.

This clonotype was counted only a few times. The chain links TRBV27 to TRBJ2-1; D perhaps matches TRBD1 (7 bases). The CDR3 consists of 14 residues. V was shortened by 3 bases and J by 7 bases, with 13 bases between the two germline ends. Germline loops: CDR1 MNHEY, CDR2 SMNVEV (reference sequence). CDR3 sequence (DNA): TGTGCCAGCAGTTTCGGAGGGGGCTTGAATGAGCAGTTCTTC. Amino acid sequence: CASSFGGGLNEQFF.

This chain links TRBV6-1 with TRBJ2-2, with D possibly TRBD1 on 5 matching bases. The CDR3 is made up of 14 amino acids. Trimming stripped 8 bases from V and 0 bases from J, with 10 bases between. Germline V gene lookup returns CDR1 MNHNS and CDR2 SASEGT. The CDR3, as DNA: TGTGCCAGCGGGGCGGTCGCGAACACCGGGGAGCTGTTTTTT. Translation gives CASGAVANTGELFF.

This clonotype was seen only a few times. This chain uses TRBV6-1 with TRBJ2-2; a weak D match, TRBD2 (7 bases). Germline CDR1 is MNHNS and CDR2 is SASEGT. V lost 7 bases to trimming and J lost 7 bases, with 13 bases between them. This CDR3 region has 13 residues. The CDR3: CASKWGGNGELFF. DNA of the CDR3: TGTGCCAGCAAGTGGGGGGGCAACGGGGAGCTGTTTTTT.

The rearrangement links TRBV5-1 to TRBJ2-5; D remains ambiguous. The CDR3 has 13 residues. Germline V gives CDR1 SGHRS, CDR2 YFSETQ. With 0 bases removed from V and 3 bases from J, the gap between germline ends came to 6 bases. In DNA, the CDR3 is TGCGCCAGCAGCTTGGCGCTAGAAGAGACCCAGTACTTC. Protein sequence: CASSLALEETQYF. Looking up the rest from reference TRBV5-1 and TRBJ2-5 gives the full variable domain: KAGVTQTPRYLIKTRGQQVTLSCSPISGHRSVSWYQQTPGQGLQFLFEYFSETQRNKGNFPGRFSGRQFSNSRSEMNVSTLELGDSALYLCASSLALEETQYFGPGTRLLVL.

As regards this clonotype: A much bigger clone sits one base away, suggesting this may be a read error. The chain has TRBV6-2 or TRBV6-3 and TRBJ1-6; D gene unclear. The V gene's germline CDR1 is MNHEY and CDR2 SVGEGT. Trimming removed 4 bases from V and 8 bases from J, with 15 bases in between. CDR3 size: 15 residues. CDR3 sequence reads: CASSSLSLGDSPLHF. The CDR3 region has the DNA TGTGCCAGCAGTTCGCTCAGTCTCGGGGATTCACCCCTCCACTTT.

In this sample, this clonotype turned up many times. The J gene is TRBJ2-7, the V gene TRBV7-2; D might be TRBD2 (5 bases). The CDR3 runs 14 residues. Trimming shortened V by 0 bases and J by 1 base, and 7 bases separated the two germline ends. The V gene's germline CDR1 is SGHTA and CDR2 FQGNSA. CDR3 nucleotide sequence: TGTGCCAGCAGCTTAGCGAGGGAGTCCTACGAGCAGTACTTC. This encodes CASSLARESYEQYF.

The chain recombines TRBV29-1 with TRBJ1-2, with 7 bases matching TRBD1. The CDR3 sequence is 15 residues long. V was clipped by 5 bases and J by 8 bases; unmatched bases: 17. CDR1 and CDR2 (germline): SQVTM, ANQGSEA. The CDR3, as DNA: TGCAGCGTTCGGGAACAGGGGACAAAATATAAAGGCTACACCTTC. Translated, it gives CSVREQGTKYKGYTF.

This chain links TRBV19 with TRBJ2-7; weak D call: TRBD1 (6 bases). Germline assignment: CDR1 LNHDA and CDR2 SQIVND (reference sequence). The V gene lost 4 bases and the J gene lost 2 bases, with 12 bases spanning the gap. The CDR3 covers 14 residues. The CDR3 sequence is CASSRPGQPYEQYF. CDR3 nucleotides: TGTGCCAGTAGTAGGCCCGGACAGCCCTACGAGCAGTACTTC.

The CDR3 sequence: CASSYQGRINYEQYF. The CDR3 coding sequence is TGTGCCAGCAGTTACCAAGGGCGCATAAACTACGAGCAGTACTTC. The chain recombines TRBV6-5 with TRBJ2-7; D is unresolved. The CDR3 extends over 15 amino acids. Germline CDR1 and CDR2: MNHEY and SVGAGI. The germline V and J ends were trimmed by 2 bases and 3 bases, with 14 bases remaining between them.

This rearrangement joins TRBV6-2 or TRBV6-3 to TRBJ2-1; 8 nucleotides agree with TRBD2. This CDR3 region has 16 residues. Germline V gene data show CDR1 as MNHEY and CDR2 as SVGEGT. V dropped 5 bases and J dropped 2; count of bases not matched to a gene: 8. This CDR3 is CASSGLAGGPYNEQFF. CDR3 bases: TGTGCCAGCAGTGGCCTGGCGGGAGGCCCCTACAATGAGCAGTTCTTC.

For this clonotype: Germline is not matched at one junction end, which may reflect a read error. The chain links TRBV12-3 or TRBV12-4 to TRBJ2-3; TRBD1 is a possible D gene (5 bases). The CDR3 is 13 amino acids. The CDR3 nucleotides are TGTGCCAGCAGCTTAGACAGTTATAATACGCAGTATTTT. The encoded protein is CASSLDSYNTQYF.

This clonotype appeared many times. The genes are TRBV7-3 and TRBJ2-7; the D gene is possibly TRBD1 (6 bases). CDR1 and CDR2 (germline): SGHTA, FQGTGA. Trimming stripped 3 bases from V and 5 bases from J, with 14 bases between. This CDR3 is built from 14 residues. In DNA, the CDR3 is TGTGCCAGCAGCTTGATGGGAAGACAGGACGAGCAGTACTTC. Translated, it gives CASSLMGRQDEQYF.

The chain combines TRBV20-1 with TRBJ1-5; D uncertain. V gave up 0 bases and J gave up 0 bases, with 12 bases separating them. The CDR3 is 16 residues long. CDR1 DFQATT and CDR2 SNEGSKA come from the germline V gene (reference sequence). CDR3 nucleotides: TGCAGTGCTAGAGATTTCCAGACCTATAGCAATCAGCCCCAGCATTTT. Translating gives CSARDFQTYSNQPQHF.

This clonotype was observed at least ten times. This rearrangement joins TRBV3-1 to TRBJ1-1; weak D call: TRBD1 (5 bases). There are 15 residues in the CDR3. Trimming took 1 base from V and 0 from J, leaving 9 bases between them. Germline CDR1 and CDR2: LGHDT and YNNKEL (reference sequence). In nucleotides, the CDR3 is TGTGCCAGCAGCCAAGGTACAGGAGTGAACACTGAAGCTTTCTTT. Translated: CASSQGTGVNTEAFF.